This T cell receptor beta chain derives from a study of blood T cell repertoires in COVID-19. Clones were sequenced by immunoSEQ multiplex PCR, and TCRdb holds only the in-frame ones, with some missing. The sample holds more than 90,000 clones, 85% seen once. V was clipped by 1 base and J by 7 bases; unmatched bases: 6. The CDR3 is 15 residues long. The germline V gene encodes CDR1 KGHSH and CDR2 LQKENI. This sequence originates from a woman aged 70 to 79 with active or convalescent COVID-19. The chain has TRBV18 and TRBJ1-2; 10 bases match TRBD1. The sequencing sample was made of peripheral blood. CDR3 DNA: TGTGCCAGCTCACCACTGGACAGGGGGACGGGTGGCTACACCTTC. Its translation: CASSPLDRGTGGYTF.